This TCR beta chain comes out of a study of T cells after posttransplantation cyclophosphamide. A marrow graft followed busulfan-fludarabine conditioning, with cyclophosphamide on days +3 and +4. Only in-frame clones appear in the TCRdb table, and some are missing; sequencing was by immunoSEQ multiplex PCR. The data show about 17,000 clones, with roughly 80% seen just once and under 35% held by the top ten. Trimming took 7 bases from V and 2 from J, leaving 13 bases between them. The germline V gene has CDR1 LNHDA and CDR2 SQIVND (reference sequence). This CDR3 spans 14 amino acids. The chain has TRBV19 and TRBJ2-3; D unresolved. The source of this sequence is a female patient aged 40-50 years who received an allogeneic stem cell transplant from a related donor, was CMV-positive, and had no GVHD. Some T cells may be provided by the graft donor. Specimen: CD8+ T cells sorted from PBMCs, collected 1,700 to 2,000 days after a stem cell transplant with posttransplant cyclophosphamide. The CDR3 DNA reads TGTGCCAGTAACAGCTATTATCCCACAGATACGCAGTATTTT. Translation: CASNSYYPTDTQYF.